This note documents a single T cell receptor beta chain sequence. Its matching antigen is unknown. The data originate from a study of cytomegalovirus exposure and HLA in healthy donors. Across the whole study: Of the donors genotyped, approximately 400 in all, 80% to 85% fell in the Caucasian-associated ancestry cluster. Findings and caveats of the study: A later analysis appeared to link common viral pathogens to several of the most significant clusters. Being productive about 87% or about 30% of the time was typical of most TCR beta V segments in an earlier analysis. Later work found that TCR association rates differed between HLA loci; DRB1 had the most and HLA-C the fewest.

Primers included in the PCR were 60 Vbeta and 13 Jbeta primers. Here immunoSEQ multiplex PCR was the method, and the copy in TCRdb shows in-frame clones only, minus some. The data show under 200,000 clones, 80% to 90% seen once. CDR3 size: 16 residues. The V segment lost 3 bases and the J segment 0 bases; nucleotides outside the gene matches: 5. Germline assignment: CDR1 KGHSH and CDR2 LQKENI. The sequence derives from a woman aged 18-35 years in good health and CMV-seronegative. The chain uses TRBV18 and TRBJ2-1, with TRBD1 matching 7 bases. Sequenced: PBMCs. Here the CDR3 DNA reads TGTGCCAGCTCACCGTCCGGGACAGCCTCCTACAATGAGCAGTTCTTC. Amino acid sequence: CASSPSGTASYNEQFF.